What follows describes a single T cell receptor (beta chain). Its antigen is undetermined. The sample originates from a study of CD8+ T cells in alopecia areata. Extraction and reverse transcription of RNA yielded cDNA as the sequencing template. This table comes from immunoSEQ multiplex PCR, and its TCRdb copy is limited to in-frame clones, with some not included. The profile shows more than 95,000 clones, around 86% of them singletons. Germline V CDR1 and CDR2: SQVTM, ANQGSEA. Deletions cut 1 base from V and 8 bases from J, with 8 bases between. The CDR3 extends over 12 amino acids. Study conclusions and caveats: The study found tofacitinib significantly decreased scalp clonality and expanded CD8+ clones among the top 100. With one nonresponder, baseline CD8+ expansion's link to response remains uncertain. While tofacitinib was given, many expanded lesional clones persisted in scalp and blood.

Treatment: oral pan-JAK inhibitor, 5-10 mg twice daily. The study team obtained lesional scalp punch biopsies and peripheral blood from alopecia areata patients. This sequence was found in a human donor with alopecia areata. This chain connects TRBV29-1 to TRBJ1-4; D ambiguous. Sequenced here: CD8+ T cells sorted from blood, sampled around week 31, from a patient treated with tofacitinib. CDR3 sequence (DNA): TGCAGCGTTGAAGGATCCGAAGAAAAACTGTTTTTT. It yields the protein CSVEGSEEKLFF.